These T cell receptor beta chains were read from a single sample in a study of PD-1 blockade in classical Hodgkin lymphoma. TCRdb keeps only in-frame clones here, not all; method: immunoSEQ multiplex PCR. The data show roughly 90,000 clones, roughly 76% seen once. The material sequenced was peripheral blood mononuclear cells (PBMCs), taken before the second cycle of nivolumab. These receptor sequences come from a human donor with classical Hodgkin lymphoma. CDR3s leave out the opening cysteine and the closing phenylalanine or tryptophan.

v_gene,j_gene,CDR3aa
TRBV30,TRBJ2-1,AWSTGLLLYNEQF
TRBV19,TRBJ2-3,ASSNAGTGTDTQY
TRBV14,TRBJ1-1,ASRTNAGTEAF
TRBV6-4,TRBJ2-1,ASSDWGGNEQF
TRBV28,TRBJ2-5,ASRGDQETQY
TRBV4-2,TRBJ2-1,ASSQVQGGSSYNEQF
TRBV28,TRBJ2-7,ASSFFGGSYEQY
TRBV7-2,TRBJ2-3,ASSPLGGRAGDTQY
TRBV27,TRBJ2-7,ASSLWASGYEQY
TRBV19,TRBJ1-2,ASSIFGTGTNYGYT
TRBV6-6,TRBJ2-2,ACKGTVNTGELF
TRBV6-1,TRBJ1-1,ASSLDRVNTEAF
TRBV18,TRBJ2-7,ASSPYTVGSRSQLYEQY
TRBV7-2,TRBJ1-4,ASSSRTGATNEKLF
TRBV2,TRBJ2-4,ASILDSKNIQY
TRBV10-2,TRBJ2-7,ASSVSDYEQY
TRBV10-3,TRBJ2-3,AISPGLTDTQY
TRBV11-2,TRBJ2-1,ASSSGRGHQF
TRBV18,TRBJ2-1,ASSPPSGSLDEQF
TRBV19,TRBJ2-2,ASSMVAGEVGELF
TRBV10-3,TRBJ2-1,AISGGRADYTEQF
TRBV7-9,TRBJ1-5,ASTSGGQPQH
TRBV19,TRBJ1-5,ASIQAGNQPQH
TRBV6-5,TRBJ1-1,ASSWGTGTEAF
TRBV7-9,TRBJ2-7,ASSPQLYEQY
TRBV10-3,TRBJ2-1,AISERVGGGYDEQF
TRBV2,TRBJ2-7,ASGRDSLYEQY
TRBV10-3,TRBJ2-3,AISEGLAVLGTDTQY
TRBV19,TRBJ2-2,ASSPPRDRATGELF
TRBV7-2,TRBJ2-4,ASSNTDRVQY
TRBV19,TRBJ1-2,ASKSWAAGKAYGYT
TRBV4-1,TRBJ2-6,ASRHPGSGANVLT
TRBV7-6,TRBJ1-2,ASSLGRGDLRGYT
TRBV5-1,TRBJ2-1,ASSLAGSFSYNEQF
TRBV10-3,TRBJ2-2,AIRGAPNTGELF
TRBV14,TRBJ1-3,ASSPRDIPGNTIY
TRBV27,TRBJ2-7,ATQLRGSSYEQY
TRBV5-1,TRBJ2-4,ASSLASPGNIQY
TRBV5-1,TRBJ2-7,ASSLVASGSYEQY